The 8 T cell receptor beta chains presented below share a single source sample, sequenced in a study of siplizumab effects on memory and regulatory T cells. The repertoire was sequenced with immunoSEQ multiplex PCR; TCRdb's copy has only in-frame clones and lacks some. The top ten clones hold less than 0.55% of a sample with just over 60,000 clones, around 80% of them seen once. Sequences were obtained from memory CD4+ T cells sorted from blood. Source of these receptors: a human donor in good health.

This sequence joins TRBV7-3 and TRBJ1-5, with D maybe TRBD1 (5 bases). The CDR3 loop spans 15 amino acids. Germline CDR1 is SGHTA and CDR2 is FQGTGA. Deletions cut 5 bases from V and 2 bases from J, with 13 bases between. The CDR3 DNA reads as TGTGCCAGCAGCCCGATGGGGCAGGGCAATCAGCCCCAGCATTTT. This codes for CASSPMGQGNQPQHF.

The gene calls are TRBV2 and TRBJ1-2, with 8 bases that match TRBD1. J was trimmed by 4 bases and V by 7 bases; bases with no gene match: 11. The CDR3 is 15 residues long. Germline CDR1 reads SNHLY; CDR2 reads FYNNEI. For the CDR3, the DNA is TGTGCCAGCACAGCGACAGGGGTTGAGATCTATGGCTACACCTTC. Its protein is CASTATGVEIYGYTF. Based on the CDR3 plus reference TRBV2 and TRBJ1-2, the full variable domain is EPEVTQTPSHQVTQMGQEVILRCVPISNHLYFYWYRQILGQKVEFLVSFYNNEISEKSEIFDDQFSVERPDGSNFTLKIRSTKLEDSAMYFCASTATGVEIYGYTFGSGTRLTVV.

The V and J genes are TRBV18 and TRBJ2-5, with 7 positions matching TRBD2. The assigned J gene may be wrong: the sequence end matches TRBJ2-7 better. CDR3 length equals 16 residues. Germline CDR1 KGHSH, CDR2 LQKENI. CDR3 region: CASSPSLGGGEGEQYF. CDR3 coding DNA: TGTGCCAGCTCACCATCCCTCGGCGGGGGAGAGGGCGAGCAGTACTTC.

The chain joins TRBV19 to TRBJ1-4, with D possibly TRBD1 on 5 matching bases. This CDR3 spans 13 amino acids. The V and J ends lost 6 bases and 4 bases respectively, with 9 bases between them. In germline, CDR1 is LNHDA, CDR2 SQIVND (reference sequence). CDR3 DNA sequence: TGTGCCAGTAGCGGACAACTTAATGAAAAACTGTTTTTT. Protein: CASSGQLNEKLFF.

In this sample, this clone turned up a few times. This chain joins TRBV10-3 and TRBJ1-2; D is possibly TRBD1 (5 bases). The ends were cut back, 10 bases at V and 2 bases at J, with 14 bases in the middle. This CDR3 contains 13 residues. CDR1 is ENHRY, CDR2 SYGVKD, per germline. CDR3 coding DNA: TGTGCCACCGATAAGGGGAGAAACTATGGCTACACCTTC. It translates to CATDKGRNYGYTF.

The chain uses TRBV7-3 and TRBJ1-6; D unclear. CDR3 size: 16 residues. Germline CDR1 and CDR2: SGHTA and FQGTGA. Trimming left V 1 base short and J 7 bases short, with 14 bases between. CDR3 protein: CASSLNPRATNSPLHF. CDR3 DNA sequence: TGTGCCAGCAGCTTAAATCCCCGTGCCACAAATTCACCCCTCCACTTT.

The V gene is TRBV7-9, the J gene TRBJ2-5, with no clear D. V was shortened by 6 bases and J by 3 bases, with 26 bases between the two germline ends. The CDR3 sequence is 18 residues long. The germline CDR1 and CDR2 sequences are SEHNR and FQNEAQ (reference sequence). CDR3 nucleotides: TGTGCCAGCAGGCCAAGGTCCAGCCGGGCGATATGGAAAGAGACCCAGTACTTC. It specifies CASRPRSSRAIWKETQYF.

V and J are TRBV27 and TRBJ1-2; D is uncertain. V was clipped by 8 bases and J by 5 bases, with 12 bases between them. The CDR3 runs 12 residues. CDR1 MNHEY and CDR2 SMNVEV come from the germline V gene (reference sequence). In DNA, the CDR3 is TGTGCCAGCCGGTTCGGAGTATATGGCTACACCTTC. Its translation: CASRFGVYGYTF.